Described below is a single T cell receptor beta chain sequence and its context. The antigen is not known. The data stem from a study of T cells after yellow fever vaccination. General study points: Across the CD4 and CD8 compartments, a small share of clonotypes was present in both.

TCRdb reanalysed the 5' RACE reads using MiXCR and keeps one entry per CDR3 protein. This sample carries 240,000 or so distinct CDR3 sequences, about 7% of them seen once, and the ten largest clones take more than 0.8%. The CDR3 sequence is 16 residues long. Trimming cost V 0 bases and J 2 bases; bases outside gene matches: 3. Germline loops: CDR1 WNHNN, CDR2 SYGVQD (reference sequence). The chain carries TRBV10-1 and TRBJ2-3, with TRBD2 matching over 9 bases. The receptor was isolated from a man aged 30-40 years who received the YFV17D yellow fever vaccine. The source was CD4+ T cells sorted from PBMCs, collected 15 days after the yellow fever booster vaccination. CDR3 sequence (DNA): TGCGCCAGCAGTGAGTCGGTAGCGGGAGACACAGATACGCAGTATTTT. Its translation: CASSESVAGDTDTQYF.